In this sample, the clone carrying this T cell receptor beta chain turned up a few times. The sample comes from a study of blood T cell repertoires in COVID-19. Individuals aged roughly 18 to 95 years were recruited from 24 US areas. Per the germline V gene, CDR1 is MDHEN and CDR2 is SYDVKM. This CDR3 contains 13 residues. Sequencing used immunoSEQ multiplex PCR; TCRdb keeps in-frame clones, though not all of them. The sample records 400,000 to 500,000 clones, 88% being singletons. The clonotype originates from a woman between 18 and 29 years old who had been exposed to COVID-19. The sequenced sample was PBMCs or T cells enriched from blood (not recorded which). The chain recombines TRBV28 with TRBJ1-2; D is possibly TRBD1 (5 bases). The CDR3 spells CAGGDPRRHGYTF. CDR3 DNA sequence: TGTGCGGGGGGGGACCCCCGTCGGCATGGCTACACCTTC.